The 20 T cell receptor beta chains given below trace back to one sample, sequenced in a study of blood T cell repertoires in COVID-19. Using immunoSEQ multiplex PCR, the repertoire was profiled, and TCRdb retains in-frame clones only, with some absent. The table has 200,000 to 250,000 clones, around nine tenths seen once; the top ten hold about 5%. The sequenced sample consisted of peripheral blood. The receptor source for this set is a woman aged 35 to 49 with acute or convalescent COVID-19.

The CDR3 is CASSLFFQQTGDEQAFF. In DNA form, the CDR3 reads TGTGCCAGCAGCTTATTCTTTCAGCAGACAGGGGATGAACAAGCTTTCTTT. V and J are TRBV7-8 and TRBJ1-1; the match to TRBD1 covers 8 bases. Looked up from germline, CDR1 is SGHVS and CDR2 is FQNEAQ. The CDR3 consists of 17 residues. J was trimmed by 9 bases and V by 2 bases; bases with no gene match: 17.

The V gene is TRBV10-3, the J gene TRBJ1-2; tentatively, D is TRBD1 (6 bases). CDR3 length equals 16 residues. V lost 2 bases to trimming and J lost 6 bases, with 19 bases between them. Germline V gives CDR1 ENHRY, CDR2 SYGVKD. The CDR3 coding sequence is TGTGCCATCAGTGAGCTAGCGGACAGAGAATACGATGGCTACACCTTC. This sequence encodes CAISELADREYDGYTF.

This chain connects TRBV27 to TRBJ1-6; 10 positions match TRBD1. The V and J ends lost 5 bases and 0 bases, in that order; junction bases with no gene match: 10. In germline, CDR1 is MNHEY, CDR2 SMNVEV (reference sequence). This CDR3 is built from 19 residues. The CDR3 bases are TGTGCCAGCAGTCCCCGGACAGGGGGGAGAAGCTCCTATAATTCACCCCTCCACTTT. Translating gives CASSPRTGGRSSYNSPLHF.

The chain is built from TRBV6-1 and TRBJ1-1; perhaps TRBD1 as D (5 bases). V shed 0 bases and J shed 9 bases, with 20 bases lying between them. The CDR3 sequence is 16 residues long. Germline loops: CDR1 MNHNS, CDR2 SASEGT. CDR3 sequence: CASSEAAMIREAKAFF. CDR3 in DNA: TGTGCCAGCAGTGAAGCGGCCATGATCAGGGAGGCGAAAGCTTTCTTT.

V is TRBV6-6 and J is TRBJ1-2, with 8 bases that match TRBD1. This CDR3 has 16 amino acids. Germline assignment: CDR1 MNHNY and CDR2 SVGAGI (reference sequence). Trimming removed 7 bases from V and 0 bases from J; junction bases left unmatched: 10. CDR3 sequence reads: CASTKGAGGANYGYTF. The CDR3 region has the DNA TGTGCCAGCACCAAGGGGGCAGGGGGCGCTAACTATGGCTACACCTTC.

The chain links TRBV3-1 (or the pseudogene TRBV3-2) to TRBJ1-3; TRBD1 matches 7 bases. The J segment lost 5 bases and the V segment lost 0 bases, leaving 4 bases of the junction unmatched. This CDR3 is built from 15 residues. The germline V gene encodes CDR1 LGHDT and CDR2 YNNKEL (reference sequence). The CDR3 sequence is CASSQETGTRNTIYF. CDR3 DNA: TGTGCCAGCAGCCAAGAGACAGGGACCAGAAACACCATATATTTT.

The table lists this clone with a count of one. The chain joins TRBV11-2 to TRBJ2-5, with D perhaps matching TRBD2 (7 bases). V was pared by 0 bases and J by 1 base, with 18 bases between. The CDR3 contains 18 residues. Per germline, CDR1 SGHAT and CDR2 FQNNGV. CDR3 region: CASSLDYWGASGQETQYF. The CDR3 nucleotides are TGTGCCAGCAGCTTAGACTACTGGGGGGCTAGCGGCCAAGAGACCCAGTACTTC.

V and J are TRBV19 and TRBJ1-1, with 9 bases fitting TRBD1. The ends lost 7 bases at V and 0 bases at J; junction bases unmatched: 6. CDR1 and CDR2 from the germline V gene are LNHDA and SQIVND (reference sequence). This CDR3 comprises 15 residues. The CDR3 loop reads CASIYRGRVNTEAFF. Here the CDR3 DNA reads TGTGCCAGTATTTACAGGGGGCGCGTGAACACTGAAGCTTTCTTT.

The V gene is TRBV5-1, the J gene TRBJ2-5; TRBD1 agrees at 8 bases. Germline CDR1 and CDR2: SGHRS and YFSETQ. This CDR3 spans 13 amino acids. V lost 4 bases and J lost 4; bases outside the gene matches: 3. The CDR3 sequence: CASSHTGGETQYF. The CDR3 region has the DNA TGCGCCAGCAGCCATACAGGGGGAGAGACCCAGTACTTC.

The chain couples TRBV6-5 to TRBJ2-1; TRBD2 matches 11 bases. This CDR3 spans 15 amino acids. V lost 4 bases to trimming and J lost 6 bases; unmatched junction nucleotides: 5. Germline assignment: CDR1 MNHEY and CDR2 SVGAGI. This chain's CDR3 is CASSSGTSGINEQFF. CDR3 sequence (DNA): TGTGCCAGCAGTTCCGGGACTAGCGGTATCAATGAGCAGTTCTTC.

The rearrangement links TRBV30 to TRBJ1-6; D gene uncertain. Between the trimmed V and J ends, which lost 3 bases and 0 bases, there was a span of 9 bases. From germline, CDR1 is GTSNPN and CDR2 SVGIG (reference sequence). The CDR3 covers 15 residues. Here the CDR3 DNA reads TGTGCCTGGAGAGTAGGGAGCTCCTATAATTCACCCCTCCACTTT. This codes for CAWRVGSSYNSPLHF.

The CDR3 sequence is CASSPARGRGNTEAFF. Here the CDR3 DNA reads TGTGCCAGCTCACCGGCTAGGGGCAGGGGTAACACTGAAGCTTTCTTT. This sequence joins TRBV18 and TRBJ1-1; tentatively, D is TRBD1 (6 bases). This CDR3 is built from 16 residues. The germline gives CDR1 KGHSH, CDR2 LQKENI. The V gene lost 3 bases and the J gene lost 2 bases, with 16 bases spanning the gap. The complete variable domain, with remaining parts taken from reference TRBV18 and TRBJ1-1, reads NAGVMQNPRHLVRRRGQEARLRCSPMKGHSHVYWYRQLPEEGLKFMVYLQKENIIDESGMPKERFSAEFPKEGPSILRIQQVVRGDSAAYFCASSPARGRGNTEAFFGQGTRLTVV.

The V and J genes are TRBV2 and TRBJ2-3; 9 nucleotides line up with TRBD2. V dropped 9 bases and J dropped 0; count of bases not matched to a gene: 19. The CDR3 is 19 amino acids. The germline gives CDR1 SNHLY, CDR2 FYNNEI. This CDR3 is CASPAGTSILRYSTDTQYF. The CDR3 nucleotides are TGTGCCAGTCCCGCCGGGACTAGCATCCTTCGGTATAGCACAGATACGCAGTATTTT. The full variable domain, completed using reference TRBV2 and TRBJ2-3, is EPEVTQTPSHQVTQMGQEVILRCVPISNHLYFYWYRQILGQKVEFLVSFYNNEISEKSEIFDDQFSVERPDGSNFTLKIRSTKLEDSAMYFCASPAGTSILRYSTDTQYFGPGTRLTVL.

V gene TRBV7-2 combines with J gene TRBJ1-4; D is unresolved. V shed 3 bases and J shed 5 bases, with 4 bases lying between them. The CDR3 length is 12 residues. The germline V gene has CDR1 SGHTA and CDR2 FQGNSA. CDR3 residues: CASSFSNEKLFF. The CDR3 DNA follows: TGTGCCAGCAGCTTTAGCAATGAAAAACTGTTTTTT.

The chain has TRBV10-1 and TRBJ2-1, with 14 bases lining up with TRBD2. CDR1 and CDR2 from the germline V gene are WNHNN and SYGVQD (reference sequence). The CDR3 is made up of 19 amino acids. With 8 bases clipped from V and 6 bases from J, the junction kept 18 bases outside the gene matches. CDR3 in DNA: TGCGCCAGCTGCAACCCCGGGACTAGCGGGGGTCAACCGTGCAATGAGCAGTTCTTC. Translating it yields CASCNPGTSGGQPCNEQFF.

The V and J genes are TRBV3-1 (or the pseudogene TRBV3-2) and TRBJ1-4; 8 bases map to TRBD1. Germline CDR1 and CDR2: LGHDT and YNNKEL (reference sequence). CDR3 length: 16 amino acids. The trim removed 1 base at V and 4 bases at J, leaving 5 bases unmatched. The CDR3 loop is CASSQGRTGYNEKLFF. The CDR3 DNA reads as TGTGCCAGCAGCCAAGGACGGACAGGGTATAATGAAAAACTGTTTTTT.

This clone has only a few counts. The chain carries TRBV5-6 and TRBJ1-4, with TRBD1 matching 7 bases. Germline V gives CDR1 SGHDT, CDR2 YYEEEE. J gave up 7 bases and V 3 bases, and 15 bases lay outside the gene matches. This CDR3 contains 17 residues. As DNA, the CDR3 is TGTGCCAGCAGCTCCTACTCCGGACAGGTGCGAGGTGAAAAACTGTTTTTT. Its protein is CASSSYSGQVRGEKLFF.

CDR3 amino acids: CASSEISAGGEKLFF. DNA for the CDR3: TGTGCCAGCAGTGAAATATCCGCCGGTGGTGAAAAACTGTTTTTT. The chain joins TRBV2 to TRBJ1-4; D not certain. This CDR3 is built from 15 residues. V lost 2 bases, J lost 7 bases, and 14 bases lay in between. Looked up from germline, CDR1 is SNHLY and CDR2 is FYNNEI.

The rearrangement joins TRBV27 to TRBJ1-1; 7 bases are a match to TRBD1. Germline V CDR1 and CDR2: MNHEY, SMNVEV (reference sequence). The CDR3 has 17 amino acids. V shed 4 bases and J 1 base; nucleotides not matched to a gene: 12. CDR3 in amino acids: CASSSGQAIWGNTEAFF. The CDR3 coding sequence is TGTGCCAGCAGTTCCGGACAGGCTATCTGGGGGAACACTGAAGCTTTCTTT.

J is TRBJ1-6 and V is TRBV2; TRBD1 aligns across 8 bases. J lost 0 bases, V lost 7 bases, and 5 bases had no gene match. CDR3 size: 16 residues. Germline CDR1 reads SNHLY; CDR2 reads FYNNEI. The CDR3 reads CASNGDRYSYNSPLHF. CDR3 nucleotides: TGTGCCAGCAACGGGGACAGGTACTCCTATAATTCACCCCTCCACTTT.